Below, 30 T cell receptor beta chains from the same sample are listed, as sequenced in a study of T cells in Graves' hyperthyroidism and ophthalmopathy. What was amplified from RNA transcripts were TCR beta CDR3 regions. HTBI primers were employed in a first-round RT-PCR of the TCR CDR3. TCRdb independently ran MiXCR on the multiplex PCR reads; one entry per CDR3 protein. The table lists more than 650,000 distinct CDR3 sequences, 14% of them singletons, with roughly 10% in the top ten. The specimen sequenced was blood. Receptors originate from a woman aged 18-29 years with Graves' hyperthyroidism.

This chain links TRBV6-1 with TRBJ2-4, with D possibly TRBD2 on 5 matching bases. With 4 bases removed from V and 2 bases from J, the gap between germline ends came to 15 bases. CDR3 length: 16 residues. Germline V CDR1 and CDR2: MNHNS, SASEGT. The CDR3 protein is CASSATVGGTKNIQYF. CDR3 bases: TGTGCCAGCAGTGCTACGGTAGGAGGAACCAAAAACATTCAGTACTTC.

Ten or more counts support this clonotype. The CDR3 DNA is TGTGCCAGCAGTGAACGGACTAGCGGGAGAGGTGAGCAGTTCTTC. Translating gives CASSERTSGRGEQFF. The V gene is TRBV2, the J gene TRBJ2-1; 13 nucleotides line up with TRBD2. The CDR3 contains 15 residues. Germline CDR1 reads SNHLY; CDR2 reads FYNNEI. The junction had 4 bases not matched to a gene; V was cut back by 2 bases and J by 9 bases.

The rearrangement uses TRBV7-9 and TRBJ2-1; 12 positions match TRBD2. The CDR3 runs to 14 residues. Germline trimming cut 4 bases from V and 10 bases from J; bases unmatched to any gene: 5. In germline, CDR1 is SEHNR, CDR2 FQNEAQ (reference sequence). CDR3 nucleotides: TGTGCCAGCAGCTGGGGACTAGCGGGCTTGGAGCAGTTCTTC. Protein product: CASSWGLAGLEQFF.

This clonotype came up a few times. The chain is built from TRBV28 and TRBJ2-7; D remains ambiguous. This CDR3 comprises 11 residues. Per germline, CDR1 MDHEN and CDR2 SYDVKM. Trimming stripped 1 base from V and 7 bases from J, with 5 bases between. As DNA, the CDR3 is TGTGCCAGCAGTTTATCCCAAGAGCAGTACTTC. The encoded protein is CASSLSQEQYF. The full variable domain, its missing parts supplied by reference TRBV28 and TRBJ2-7, is DVKVTQSSRYLVKRTGEKVFLECVQDMDHENMFWYRQDPGLGLRLIYFSYDVKMKEKGDIPEGYSVSREKKERFSLILESASTNQTSMYLCASSLSQEQYFGPGTRLTVT.

V usage is TRBV12-3 or TRBV12-4 and J usage is TRBJ2-1; TRBD2 matches 8 bases. The CDR3 consists of 15 residues. V trimming: 6 bases; J trimming: 4 bases; junction bases outside the gene matches: 8. The CDR3 DNA reads TGTGCCAGCAGGGCCCTAGCGGGCGCTTACAATGAGCAGTTCTTC. Translating it yields CASRALAGAYNEQFF.

This clonotype was seen many times. The chain links TRBV28 to TRBJ2-1; D ambiguous. This CDR3 is built from 14 residues. Germline lookup yields CDR1 MDHEN and CDR2 SYDVKM. V was clipped by 1 base and J by 8 bases, with 12 bases between them. The CDR3 reads CASSLYGLGDEQFF. Here the CDR3 DNA reads TGTGCCAGCAGTTTATATGGGTTGGGTGATGAGCAGTTCTTC. Based on the CDR3 plus reference TRBV28 and TRBJ2-1, the full variable domain is DVKVTQSSRYLVKRTGEKVFLECVQDMDHENMFWYRQDPGLGLRLIYFSYDVKMKEKGDIPEGYSVSREKKERFSLILESASTNQTSMYLCASSLYGLGDEQFFGPGTRLTVL.

This clonotype appeared a few times. This sequence joins TRBV20-1 and TRBJ2-7, with 13 bases aligning to TRBD2. This CDR3 has 19 amino acids. From germline, CDR1 is DFQATT and CDR2 SNEGSKA (reference sequence). J lost 4 bases, V lost 2 bases, and 17 bases had no gene match. CDR3 amino acids: CSARPNPTSGRARGYEQYF. CDR3 DNA: TGCAGTGCTAGACCCAACCCCACTAGCGGGAGGGCAAGGGGGTACGAGCAGTACTTC.

The chain joins TRBV5-8 to TRBJ1-2, with TRBD1 as a possible D gene (6 bases). V was shortened by 4 bases and J by 0 bases, with 13 bases between the two germline ends. The CDR3 loop spans 15 amino acids. Germline CDR1 reads SGHTS; CDR2 reads YDEGEE. The CDR3 protein is CASSESTGSNYGYTF. CDR3 nucleotide sequence: TGTGCCAGCAGCGAATCGACAGGATCTAACTATGGCTACACCTTC. Drawing the rest from reference TRBV5-8 and TRBJ1-2, the complete variable domain is EAGVTQSPTHLIKTRGQQATLRCSPISGHTSVYWYQQALGLGLQFLLWYDEGEERNRGNFPPRFSGRQFPNYSSELNVNALELEDSALYLCASSESTGSNYGYTFGSGTRLTVV.

The V and J genes are TRBV5-1 and TRBJ2-1, with 10 bases that match TRBD1. J was trimmed by 8 bases and V by 4 bases; bases with no gene match: 15. The CDR3 covers 17 residues. Germline V CDR1 and CDR2: SGHRS, YFSETQ. In nucleotides, the CDR3 is TGCGCCAGCAGCAAGGGGCCGACAGGGGGCGGACAGGATGAGCAGTTCTTC. Translating it yields CASSKGPTGGGQDEQFF.

This clonotype occurred many times. This sequence joins TRBV11-2 and TRBJ2-7, with D possibly TRBD2 on 5 matching bases. Germline-derived CDR1 and CDR2 are SGHAT and FQNNGV. The germline V and J ends were trimmed by 2 bases and 1 base, with 18 bases remaining between them. The CDR3 runs to 17 residues. CDR3 DNA: TGTGCCAGCAGCTTAAACTCTCCCGGGGTTCTGTCCTACGAGCAGTACTTC. This codes for CASSLNSPGVLSYEQYF.

Many counts were recorded for this clonotype. The chain combines TRBV3-1 with TRBJ2-7; 10 bases align to TRBD1. After removal of 3 bases from V and 2 bases from J, the junction contained 4 bases not matched to a gene. The germline CDR1 and CDR2 sequences are LGHDT and YNNKEL (reference sequence). The CDR3 loop spans 15 amino acids. CDR3 sequence reads: CASSQPDRGTYEQYF. Written as DNA, the CDR3 is TGTGCCAGCAGCCAGCCGGACAGGGGGACCTACGAGCAGTACTTC.

This clonotype has at least ten counts. The chain is built from TRBV2 and TRBJ2-3; TRBD2 aligns across 7 bases. This CDR3 is 16 amino acids long. Germline V gene data show CDR1 as SNHLY and CDR2 as FYNNEI. The trim removed 6 bases at V and 5 bases at J, leaving 14 bases unmatched. The chain's CDR3 is CASRAIGGRGGDTQYF. The DNA of the CDR3 is TGTGCCAGCAGAGCGATCGGCGGGAGAGGCGGAGATACGCAGTATTTT.

This clonotype came up many times. The chain uses TRBV7-2 and TRBJ2-3, with D possibly matching TRBD2 (5 bases). The CDR3 length is 13 residues. Per the germline V gene, CDR1 is SGHTA and CDR2 is FQGNSA. V lost 0 bases, J lost 4 bases, and 5 bases lay in between. For the CDR3, the DNA is TGTGCCAGCAGCTTAGCGAGGGCAGATACGCAGTATTTT. It codes for CASSLARADTQYF.

This clonotype was seen only a few times. The chain is built from TRBV6-1 and TRBJ2-3; TRBD1 matches 9 bases. The V gene's germline CDR1 is MNHNS and CDR2 SASEGT. The CDR3 runs to 14 residues. The trim removed 7 bases at V and 6 bases at J, leaving 8 bases unmatched. This chain's CDR3 is CASTSTGGADTQYF. The CDR3 DNA sequence: TGTGCCAGCACCTCGACAGGGGGGGCCGATACGCAGTATTTT.

This clonotype was seen many times. The V gene is TRBV28, the J gene TRBJ2-3; 8 nucleotides align to TRBD1. The CDR3 contains 13 residues. Germline CDR1 and CDR2: MDHEN and SYDVKM. With V trimmed by 6 bases and J by 6 bases, 5 bases remained unmatched. The CDR3 loop reads CASRDRGADTQYF. As DNA, the CDR3 is TGTGCCAGCAGAGACAGGGGAGCGGATACGCAGTATTTT.

V is TRBV27 and J is TRBJ1-5, with TRBD1 matching 7 bases. Germline CDR1 is MNHEY and CDR2 is SMNVEV (reference sequence). This CDR3 is 15 amino acids long. Trimming removed 6 bases from V and 4 bases from J; junction bases left unmatched: 9. For the CDR3, the DNA is TGTGCCAGCAGACCGCTGACAGGGCAAAATCAGCCCCAGCATTTT. Its protein product is CASRPLTGQNQPQHF.

The genes are TRBV4-1 and TRBJ2-1; TRBD2 matches at 8 bases. Germline CDR1 and CDR2: MGHRA and YSYEKL. The CDR3 runs to 16 residues. V trimming: 3 bases; J trimming: 3 bases; junction bases outside the gene matches: 7. CDR3 sequence (DNA): TGCGCCAGCAGCCAGGAGGAGCGGGAGAGCTACAATGAGCAGTTCTTC. Translated, it gives CASSQEERESYNEQFF.

Ten or more counts support this clonotype. The CDR3 reads CASSYPSTSGINYEQYF. CDR3 DNA sequence: TGTGCCAGCAGTTACCCTTCGACTAGCGGGATAAACTACGAGCAGTACTTC. The chain combines TRBV6-2 or TRBV6-3 with TRBJ2-7, with 11 nucleotides matching TRBD2. The CDR3 is 17 amino acids. The germline gives CDR1 MNHEY, CDR2 SVGEGT. J was trimmed by 3 bases and V by 2 bases; bases with no gene match: 9.

The rearrangement uses TRBV4-2 and TRBJ2-3, with TRBD2 matching 9 bases. Germline trimming cut 4 bases from V and 4 bases from J; bases unmatched to any gene: 6. The germline gives CDR1 LGHNA, CDR2 YNFKEQ. This CDR3 is 15 amino acids long. The CDR3 nucleotides are TGTGCCAGCAGCCGACTGACTAGCGGCGCAGATACGCAGTATTTT. Translating gives CASSRLTSGADTQYF.

This clonotype was counted many times. The chain couples TRBV6-1 to TRBJ2-5; 13 bases match TRBD2. V lost 5 bases to trimming and J lost 5 bases; unmatched junction nucleotides: 5. Germline CDR1 MNHNS, CDR2 SASEGT. CDR3 length equals 15 residues. The CDR3 nucleotides read TGTGCCAGCAGTTCCACGACTAGCGGGAGGGAGACCCAGTACTTC. It codes for CASSSTTSGRETQYF.

This clonotype was counted between two and nine times. The chain links TRBV4-1 to TRBJ2-1; 14 nucleotides line up with TRBD2. The trim removed 2 bases at V and 6 bases at J, leaving 3 bases unmatched. Germline values: CDR1 MGHRA, CDR2 YSYEKL. The CDR3 is made up of 16 amino acids. The CDR3 loop reads CASSQRGLAGVNEQFF. The CDR3 DNA is TGCGCCAGCAGCCAACGGGGACTAGCGGGAGTCAATGAGCAGTTCTTC.

This clonotype has at least ten counts. The chain recombines TRBV6-1 with TRBJ2-7; D is unclear. The CDR3 length is 13 residues. Germline CDR1 MNHNS, CDR2 SASEGT. Trimming took off 5 bases at V and 3 bases at J, with 11 bases between the two ends. CDR3 sequence (DNA): TGTGCCAGCAGTTTAGGGATTCTCTACGAGCAGTACTTC. This encodes CASSLGILYEQYF.

With respect to this clonotype: A read error is likely, as this CDR3 ends without the conserved phenylalanine or tryptophan. This chain uses TRBV20-1 with TRBJ1-2, with D perhaps matching TRBD1 (6 bases). The germline V gene has CDR1 DFQATT and CDR2 SNEGSKA (reference sequence). V lost 7 bases, J lost 6 bases, and 15 bases lay in between. The CDR3 is 12 residues long. CDR3: CSVTRGVDGYTI. CDR3 coding DNA: TGCAGTGTTACCAGGGGCGTCGATGGCTACACCATC.

This clonotype was observed at least ten times. This chain connects TRBV11-2 to TRBJ2-7, with 7 bases that match TRBD1. The CDR3 sequence is 16 residues long. Germline values: CDR1 SGHAT, CDR2 FQNNGV. Unmatched junction bases numbered 7, after V lost 0 bases and J lost 2 bases. CDR3 in DNA: TGTGCCAGCAGCTTAGAATATCCCGGGACAGCCTACGAGCAGTACTTC. As protein: CASSLEYPGTAYEQYF.

The J gene is TRBJ2-2, the V gene TRBV19, with D unclear. Germline V gene sequence: CDR1 LNHDA, CDR2 SQIVND (reference sequence). The V end was cut by 9 bases, the J end by 6 bases, with 8 bases between. The CDR3 sequence is 11 residues long. The CDR3 bases are TGTGCCAGAAAGGGCTCCGGGGAGCTGTTTTTT. Translation: CARKGSGELFF.

This clonotype was seen a handful of times. The chain has TRBV28 and TRBJ1-5, with 8 nucleotides matching TRBD1. CDR3 length equals 15 residues. The V segment lost 5 bases and the J segment 10 bases; nucleotides outside the gene matches: 13. CDR1 MDHEN and CDR2 SYDVKM come from the germline V gene. The CDR3: CASSALRDRLDPQHF. In DNA form, the CDR3 reads TGTGCCAGCAGTGCACTCCGGGACAGGTTGGATCCCCAGCATTTT.

This clonotype was seen ten or more times. J is TRBJ2-2 and V is TRBV11-3; 7 bases are a match to TRBD2. Trimming took 7 bases from V and 4 from J; bases not matched to a gene: 6. Germline V gene data show CDR1 as SGHNT and CDR2 as YENEEA. The CDR3 covers 14 residues. DNA of the CDR3: TGTGCCAGCAACTTTTTAGCGGGCACCGGGGAGCTGTTTTTT. Its translation is CASNFLAGTGELFF.

This clonotype was found once. The germline gene is not matched at one end of the junction; a read error may be the cause. This chain joins TRBV28 and TRBJ2-7; 7 bases fit TRBD1. The length of the CDR3 is 15 residues. Germline lookup yields CDR1 MDHEN and CDR2 SYDVKM. CDR3 nucleotides: TGTGCCATCAGTCGGGGACAGCTCAGCTCCTACGAGCAGTACTTC. Translated: CAISRGQLSSYEQYF.

Many counts were recorded for this clonotype. The chain has TRBV4-1 and TRBJ2-5; tentative D call: TRBD2 (5 bases). This CDR3 is 13 amino acids long. CDR1 and CDR2 from the germline V gene are MGHRA and YSYEKL. The V gene lost 2 bases and the J gene lost 5 bases, with 9 bases spanning the gap. CDR3 in DNA: TGCGCCAGCAGCCAAACTACGGGGGAGACCCAGTACTTC. It translates to CASSQTTGETQYF.

The J gene is TRBJ2-1, the V gene TRBV19; D remains unclear. This CDR3 contains 12 residues. V was trimmed by 3 bases and J by 8 bases, leaving 8 bases between them. Germline V CDR1 and CDR2: LNHDA, SQIVND (reference sequence). The CDR3: CASSIVGDEQFF. Here the CDR3 DNA reads TGTGCCAGTAGTATCGTCGGAGATGAGCAGTTCTTC.